Each of the 8 T cell receptor beta chains below was sequenced from the same sample in a study of T cell clonality in common variable immunodeficiency. Study-wide results and caveats: In common variable immunodeficiency, TCR beta chains reportedly carried fewer deletions and N-nucleotide insertions.

No antigen has been identified for these receptors. Measured with immunoSEQ multiplex PCR; TCRdb has only the in-frame clones, and not every one. The data show around 24,000 clones, none appearing only once, with about 24% held by the ten largest. Source material: peripheral blood mononuclear cells. The source of these receptors is a human donor with common variable immunodeficiency.

This clone was recorded a few times. The read gets to within 3 residues of the CDR3 end, and the germline J gene fills in the rest. This chain uses TRBV7-8 with TRBJ2-3; 7 nucleotides match TRBD1. The germline CDR1 and CDR2 sequences are SGHVS and FQNEAQ. V shed 2 bases and J 0 bases; nucleotides not matched to a gene: 5. The CDR3 length is 16 residues. The CDR3 reads CASSLKRDSSTDTQYF. CDR3 DNA (partial): TGTGCCAGCAGCTTAAAACGGGACAGCAGCACAGATACG.

This clone was picked up a small number of times. Incomplete CDR3 DNA: TGTGCCAGCAGCTTACTTCAGTCCTACGAG. Translation gives CASSLLQSYE. The entire CDR3 is CASSLLQSYEQYF. V usage is TRBV7-3 and J usage is TRBJ2-7; D ambiguous. The CDR3 is cut off 3 residues early in the read; its end comes from the germline J gene. V dropped 2 bases and J dropped 1 base, with 6 bases sitting between them. CDR1 SGHTA and CDR2 FQGTGA come from the germline V gene. The CDR3 length is 13 residues.

There are many counts of this clone. Read coverage stops 3 residues before the CDR3 terminus; the germline J gene supplies the remainder. This chain uses TRBV30 with TRBJ2-1; possibly TRBD1 for D (5 bases). The CDR3 contains 15 residues. Germline values: CDR1 GTSNPN, CDR2 SVGIG (reference sequence). V was clipped by 1 base and J by 5 bases, with 15 bases between them. Partial CDR3 DNA: TGTGCCTGGAGTGGGGCCGACAGAACCAACAATGAG. Amino acid sequence: CAWSGADRTNNE. The entire CDR3 is CAWSGADRTNNEQFF. Based on the CDR3 plus reference TRBV30 and TRBJ2-1, the full variable domain is SQTIHQWPATLVQPVGSPLSLECTVEGTSNPNLYWYRQAAGRGLQLLFYSVGIGQISSEVPQNLSASRPQDRQFILSSKKLLLSDSGFYLCAWSGADRTNNEQFFGPGTRLTVL.

There are a few counts of this clone. The observed sequence ends 3 residues before the CDR3 terminus, with the missing tail filled in from the germline J gene. The chain employs TRBV7-9 and TRBJ1-6; D is possibly TRBD1 (5 bases). The germline V gene has CDR1 SEHNR and CDR2 FQNEAQ (reference sequence). The V gene lost 2 bases and the J gene lost 7 bases, with 9 bases spanning the gap. The CDR3 runs 14 residues. CDR3: CASSLTQGNSPLHF. The part of the CDR3 DNA that was read is TGTGCCAGCAGCTTAACTCAGGGAAATTCACCC.

This clone was seen ten or more times. Incomplete CDR3 DNA: TGTGCCATCAGTGCTAGCGGGGGGGGCACAGATACG. It translates to CAISASGGGTDT. The full-length CDR3 reads as CAISASGGGTDTQYF. The chain combines TRBV10-3 with TRBJ2-3; TRBD2 matches 12 bases. The read ends 3 residues early relative to the CDR3; the germline J gene fills the gap. Germline V gives CDR1 ENHRY, CDR2 SYGVKD. The CDR3 has 15 residues. Trimming cost V 4 bases and J 1 base; bases outside gene matches: 0.

This clone appeared many times. Sequencing ends 3 residues short of the CDR3 end; the germline J gene provides the rest. The identical CDR3 is also encoded by other nucleotide sequences in the sample. V usage is TRBV7-2 and J usage is TRBJ2-1, with 8 bases identical to TRBD1. V shed 4 bases and J 5 bases; nucleotides not matched to a gene: 7. This CDR3 is 15 amino acids long. Germline V gene data show CDR1 as SGHTA and CDR2 as FQGNSA. The CDR3: CASSSTGTGHNEQFF. CDR3 DNA, as far as it was read: TGTGCCAGCAGCTCAACCGGGACAGGCCACAATGAG. Full variable domain (missing parts from reference TRBV7-2 and TRBJ2-1): GAGVSQSPSNKVTEKGKDVELRCDPISGHTALYWYRQSLGQGLEFLIYFQGNSAPDKSGLPSDRFSAERTGGSVSTLTIQRTQQEDSAVYLCASSSTGTGHNEQFFGPGTRLTVL.

Concerning this clone: The CDR3 extends 3 residues past the end of the read, so its final part is completed from the germline J gene. The chain carries TRBV10-2 and TRBJ2-7, with D maybe TRBD2 (6 bases). V lost 0 bases and J lost 6, with 15 bases in between. The CDR3 has 15 residues. Germline CDR1 reads WSHSY; CDR2 reads SAAADI. CDR3 sequence: CASSESIPGVIEQYF. The covered CDR3 bases are TGCGCCAGCAGTGAGTCGATTCCGGGGGTGATCGAG.

This clone has at least ten counts. Sequencing ends 3 residues short of the CDR3 end; the germline J gene provides the rest. V usage is TRBV30 and J usage is TRBJ1-2; D perhaps matches TRBD1 (5 bases). From germline, CDR1 is GTSNPN and CDR2 SVGIG (reference sequence). This CDR3 has 14 amino acids. Trimming took off 2 bases at V and 2 bases at J, with 12 bases between the two ends. The CDR3 bases that were read are TGTGCCTGGAGTATCCCAGGGAAAAACTATGGC. Encoded protein: CAWSIPGKNYG. The entire CDR3 is CAWSIPGKNYGYTF.